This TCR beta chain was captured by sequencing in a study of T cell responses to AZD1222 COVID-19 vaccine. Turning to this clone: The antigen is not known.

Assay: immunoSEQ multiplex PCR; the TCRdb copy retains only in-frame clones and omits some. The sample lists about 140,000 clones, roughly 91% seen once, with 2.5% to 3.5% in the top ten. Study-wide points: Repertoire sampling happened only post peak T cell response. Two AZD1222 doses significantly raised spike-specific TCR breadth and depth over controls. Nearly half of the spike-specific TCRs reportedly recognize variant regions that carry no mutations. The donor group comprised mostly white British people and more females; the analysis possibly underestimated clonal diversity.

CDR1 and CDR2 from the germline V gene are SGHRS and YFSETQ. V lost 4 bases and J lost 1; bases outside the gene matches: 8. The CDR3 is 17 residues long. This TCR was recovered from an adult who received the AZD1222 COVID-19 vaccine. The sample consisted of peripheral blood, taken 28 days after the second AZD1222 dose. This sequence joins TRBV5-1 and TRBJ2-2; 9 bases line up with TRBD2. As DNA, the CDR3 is TGCGCCAGCAGCCGGACTTATAGCGGGGGGAACACCGGGGAGCTGTTTTTT. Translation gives CASSRTYSGGNTGELFF.